The 9 T cell receptor beta chains below were found in one sample sequenced in a study of cytomegalovirus exposure and HLA in healthy donors. Primers for the PCR totalled 60 Vbeta and 13 Jbeta. Data came from immunoSEQ multiplex PCR; TCRdb stores just in-frame clones and leaves some out. The sample lists around 230,000 clones, 60% to 80% occurring once. Sequenced: PBMCs. Receptor source: a male donor in good health and CMV-seronegative.

This sequence joins TRBV5-1 and TRBJ1-4, with a possible D match to TRBD1 (6 bases). CDR1 is SGHRS and CDR2 is YFSETQ in the germline V gene. This CDR3 has 14 residues. V was clipped by 0 bases and J by 10 bases, with 13 bases between them. The CDR3 nucleotides are TGCGCCAGCAGCTTGGACGCCCTAGGGGGAAAACTGTTTTTT. This translates into CASSLDALGGKLFF. Drawing the rest from reference TRBV5-1 and TRBJ1-4, the complete variable domain is KAGVTQTPRYLIKTRGQQVTLSCSPISGHRSVSWYQQTPGQGLQFLFEYFSETQRNKGNFPGRFSGRQFSNSRSEMNVSTLELGDSALYLCASSLDALGGKLFFGSGTQLSVL.

This rearrangement joins TRBV7-9 to TRBJ2-1, with D perhaps TRBD2 (6 bases). The V end was cut by 0 bases, the J end by 4 bases, with 16 bases between. The CDR3 loop spans 17 amino acids. Germline V gene data show CDR1 as SEHNR and CDR2 as FQNEAQ (reference sequence). CDR3 protein: CASSLARGSGEYNEQFF. CDR3 in DNA: TGTGCCAGCAGCTTAGCGCGGGGTAGCGGAGAATACAATGAGCAGTTCTTC.

The chain combines TRBV10-3 with TRBJ2-1, with TRBD2 as a possible D gene (7 bases). This CDR3 is 17 amino acids long. CDR1 and CDR2 (germline): ENHRY, SYGVKD. The V end lost 1 base, the J end lost 5 bases, and 18 bases lay between the germline ends. The chain's CDR3 is CAISEFPLGGTNNEQFF. DNA of the CDR3: TGTGCCATCAGTGAGTTTCCCCTCGGGGGGACAAACAATGAGCAGTTCTTC.

This chain joins TRBV6-4 and TRBJ2-3, with TRBD1 matching over 7 bases. V trimming: 3 bases; J trimming: 13 bases; junction bases outside the gene matches: 10. The CDR3 length is 13 residues. Germline V gives CDR1 MRHNA, CDR2 SNTAGT. The CDR3 region is CASSEAGTATKYF. In nucleotides, the CDR3 is TGTGCCAGCAGTGAGGCCGGGACAGCAACCAAGTATTTT.

The chain carries TRBV7-9 and TRBJ2-1, with TRBD1 as a possible D gene (5 bases). The V gene lost 2 bases and the J gene lost 8 bases, with 10 bases spanning the gap. The CDR3 is 13 residues long. CDR1 is SEHNR and CDR2 is FQNEAQ in the germline V gene (reference sequence). In nucleotides, the CDR3 is TGTGCCAGCAGCTTAACGGTAGGGGATGAGCAGTTCTTC. It translates to CASSLTVGDEQFF.

Only one count was recorded for this clone. J is TRBJ1-2 and V is TRBV29-1; 10 positions match TRBD1. The germline V gene has CDR1 SQVTM and CDR2 ANQGSEA. The CDR3 is 13 amino acids. V dropped 6 bases and J dropped 5; count of bases not matched to a gene: 6. The CDR3 region has the DNA TGCAGCGTCGCGGACAGGGGGGTTTATGGCTACACCTTC. Its protein product is CSVADRGVYGYTF. The full variable domain, in which reference TRBV29-1 and TRBJ1-2 provide the parts outside the CDR3, is SAVISQKPSRDICQRGTSLTIQCQVDSQVTMMFWYRQQPGQSLTLIATANQGSEATYESGFVIDKFPISRPNLTFSTLTVSNMSPEDSSIYLCSVADRGVYGYTFGSGTRLTVV.

The chain has TRBV28 and TRBJ2-3, with TRBD2 as a possible D gene (6 bases). This CDR3 contains 15 residues. V dropped 6 bases and J dropped 5 bases, with 18 bases sitting between them. Germline-derived CDR1 and CDR2 are MDHEN and SYDVKM. This CDR3 reads CASRMTGTGGDTQYF. The CDR3 region has the DNA TGTGCCAGCAGAATGACCGGGACTGGGGGAGATACGCAGTATTTT.

The CDR3 nucleotides read TGCAGCGTAGCCATCCGGGACAGACCCTACGAGCAGTACTTC. It is translated as CSVAIRDRPYEQYF. The chain carries TRBV29-1 and TRBJ2-7; 7 bases line up with TRBD1. Trimming cost V 6 bases and J 2 bases; bases outside gene matches: 10. CDR3 size: 14 residues. CDR1 is SQVTM and CDR2 is ANQGSEA in the germline V gene.

This chain joins TRBV28 and TRBJ1-1, with a weak D call TRBD1 (5 bases). Trimming stripped 3 bases from V and 4 bases from J, with 15 bases between. Germline V gene lookup returns CDR1 MDHEN and CDR2 SYDVKM. CDR3 length: 15 amino acids. The CDR3 loop reads CASSFMGTLATEAFF. In DNA form, the CDR3 reads TGTGCCAGCAGTTTTATGGGGACTCTGGCCACTGAAGCTTTCTTT.